This T cell receptor beta chain was captured by sequencing in a study of T cells in Graves' hyperthyroidism and ophthalmopathy. Study-wide results and caveats: A median around six months before onset, the model predicted ophthalmopathy. Also found in blood were most expanded thyroid clonotypes above 0.001.

What was amplified from RNA transcripts were TCR beta CDR3 regions. A set of HTBI primers served as the primers for a first-round RT-PCR of the TCR CDR3. TCRdb processed the multiplex PCR reads anew with MiXCR; each CDR3 protein has one entry. The sample lists around 620,000 distinct CDR3 sequences, about 45% occurring once. Points on this clonotype: The target antigen is unknown.

Clinical symptoms, serum thyroxine and TRAb, thyroid ultrasound and orbital computed tomography were used for the diagnoses. After removal of 5 bases from V and 10 bases from J, the junction contained 4 bases not matched to a gene. This CDR3 has 13 amino acids. CDR1 is LNHDA, CDR2 SQIVND, per germline (reference sequence). The source of this sequence is an adult woman with Graves' disease, either hyperthyroidism or ophthalmopathy (not recorded which). The chain combines TRBV19 with TRBJ1-6; 8 bases match TRBD1. Sequenced sample: peripheral blood or thyroid tissue (not recorded which). In DNA, the CDR3 is TGTGCCAGTAGTGTCAGGGGGCGGTCACCCCTCCACTTT. Protein sequence: CASSVRGRSPLHF. The full variable domain, completed using reference TRBV19 and TRBJ1-6, is DGGITQSPKYLFRKEGQNVTLSCEQNLNHDAMYWYRQDPGQGLRLIYYSQIVNDFQKGDIAEGYSVSREKKESFPLTVTSAQKNPTAFYLCASSVRGRSPLHFGNGTRLTVT.